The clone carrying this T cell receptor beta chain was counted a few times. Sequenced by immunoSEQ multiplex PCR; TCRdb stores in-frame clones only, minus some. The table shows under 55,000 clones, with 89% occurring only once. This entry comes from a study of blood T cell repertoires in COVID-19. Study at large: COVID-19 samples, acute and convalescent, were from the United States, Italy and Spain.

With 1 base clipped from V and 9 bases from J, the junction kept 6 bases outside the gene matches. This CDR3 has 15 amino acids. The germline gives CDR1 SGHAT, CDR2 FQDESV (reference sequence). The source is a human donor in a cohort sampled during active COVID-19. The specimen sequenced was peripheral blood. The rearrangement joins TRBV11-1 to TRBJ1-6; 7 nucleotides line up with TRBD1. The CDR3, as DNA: TGTGCCAGCAGCTTAGTCACAGGGGATTTTTCACCCCTCCACTTT. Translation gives CASSLVTGDFSPLHF.